One and the same sample provided the 17 T cell receptor beta chains below, sequenced in a study of shared clonotypes between healthy human individuals. Clones were read by immunoSEQ multiplex PCR, and TCRdb kept only the in-frame ones, dropping some. The table shows 1.6 million or so clones, with 98% to 99% occurring only once. Sequencing was done on a sample of naive CD4+ T cells sorted from blood. Subset: CD45RA+ positively selected. Receptors were obtained from a man aged 25-45 years in good health.

This clone was counted once. The V gene is TRBV7-9, the J gene TRBJ2-1, with a tentative D call TRBD2 (6 bases). This CDR3 contains 14 residues. CDR1 and CDR2 from the germline V gene are SEHNR and FQNEAQ (reference sequence). Trimming took 5 bases from V and 3 from J, leaving 11 bases between them. The CDR3: CASSTPGVYNEQFF. The DNA for the CDR3 is TGTGCCAGCAGCACCCCGGGGGTCTACAATGAGCAGTTCTTC. Full variable domain (remainder filled in from reference TRBV7-9 and TRBJ2-1): DTGVSQNPRHKITKRGQNVTFRCDPISEHNRLYWYRQTLGQGPEFLTYFQNEAQLEKSRLLSDRFSAERPKGSFSTLEIQRTEQGDSAMYLCASSTPGVYNEQFFGPGTRLTVL.

Note on this clone: Distinct nucleotide sequences in the sample also encode this CDR3. This sequence joins TRBV18 and TRBJ2-1; no firm D call. V was cut by 2 bases and J by 1 base, with 0 bases left in between. Germline CDR1 KGHSH, CDR2 LQKENI. The CDR3 length is 12 residues. The CDR3 reads CASSPSYNEQFF. The DNA of the CDR3 is TGTGCCAGCTCACCATCCTACAATGAGCAGTTCTTC.

This chain uses TRBV6-5 with TRBJ1-2; D is uncertain. Germline CDR1 MNHEY, CDR2 SVGAGI. This CDR3 is 11 amino acids long. Trimming removed 6 bases at V and 7 bases at J, with 9 bases between. This CDR3 is CASRGGSGYTF. In DNA form, the CDR3 reads TGTGCCAGCAGGGGAGGGAGTGGCTACACCTTC.

Turning to this clone: Other nucleotide sequences from this sample produce the same CDR3. V is TRBV5-1 and J is TRBJ2-7, with TRBD2 as a possible D gene (5 bases). Between the trimmed V and J ends, which lost 0 bases and 2 bases, there was a span of 9 bases. The CDR3 has 14 residues. Germline V gene data show CDR1 as SGHRS and CDR2 as YFSETQ. In nucleotides, the CDR3 is TGCGCCAGCAGCTTGGACCCGGGGACCTACGAGCAGTACTTC. Amino acid sequence: CASSLDPGTYEQYF.

The rearrangement uses TRBV5-4 and TRBJ1-2, with 7 bases that match TRBD1. The CDR3 consists of 15 residues. Germline CDR1 is SGHNT and CDR2 is YYREEE (reference sequence). With V trimmed by 4 bases and J by 3 bases, 9 bases remained unmatched. The CDR3 bases are TGTGCCAGCAGCCTGCCGTCCAGGGGGGACTATGGCTACACCTTC. As protein: CASSLPSRGDYGYTF.

The chain is built from TRBV7-9 and TRBJ2-7; 7 bases fit TRBD2. Trimming took 7 bases from V and 0 from J; bases not matched to a gene: 6. CDR1 and CDR2 from the germline V gene are SEHNR and FQNEAQ (reference sequence). This CDR3 is 14 amino acids long. As DNA, the CDR3 is TGTGCCAGCACCCTGCTAGCGGACTCCTACGAGCAGTACTTC. It is translated as CASTLLADSYEQYF.

V is TRBV5-1 and J is TRBJ2-5, with 12 positions matching TRBD1. The CDR3 extends over 17 amino acids. Germline V gene sequence: CDR1 SGHRS, CDR2 YFSETQ. The V segment lost 3 bases and the J segment 5 bases; nucleotides outside the gene matches: 11. CDR3 region: CASSYSPGQGAEETQYF. In nucleotides, the CDR3 is TGCGCCAGCAGCTATTCACCGGGACAGGGGGCCGAGGAGACCCAGTACTTC.

The chain links TRBV5-1 to TRBJ1-4; 8 bases agree with TRBD1. Germline V gene sequence: CDR1 SGHRS, CDR2 YFSETQ. V shed 0 bases and J 4 bases; nucleotides not matched to a gene: 2. CDR3 length equals 15 residues. CDR3 region: CASSLVGQVNEKLFF. CDR3 bases: TGCGCCAGCAGCTTGGTGGGACAGGTTAATGAAAAACTGTTTTTT.

V gene TRBV2 combines with J gene TRBJ2-3; D uncertain. The CDR3 is 11 residues long. V lost 9 bases, J lost 2 bases, and 6 bases lay in between. Germline CDR1 SNHLY, CDR2 FYNNEI. CDR3: CARGPTDTQYF. The CDR3, as DNA: TGTGCCAGAGGGCCCACAGATACGCAGTATTTT.

Note on this clone: The sample carries other DNA sequences with the same CDR3. J is TRBJ2-3 and V is TRBV29-1; D is uncertain. Per the germline V gene, CDR1 is SQVTM and CDR2 is ANQGSEA. This CDR3 contains 13 residues. V was pared by 1 base and J by 1 base, with 6 bases between. CDR3 amino acids: CSVEVGGTDTQYF. Here the CDR3 DNA reads TGCAGCGTTGAAGTCGGAGGCACAGATACGCAGTATTTT.

The rearrangement uses TRBV29-1 and TRBJ1-1, with D possibly being TRBD1 (6 bases). The germline V and J ends were trimmed by 3 bases and 0 bases, with 11 bases remaining between them. The length of the CDR3 is 14 residues. Germline V lookup: CDR1 SQVTM, CDR2 ANQGSEA. This CDR3 reads CSVDGQPMNTEAFF. DNA for the CDR3: TGCAGCGTTGATGGACAGCCCATGAACACTGAAGCTTTCTTT.

The rearrangement links TRBV7-3 to TRBJ2-1, with a possible D match to TRBD1 (6 bases). From germline, CDR1 is SGHTA and CDR2 FQGTGA. The CDR3 is 15 residues long. The V end lost 5 bases, the J end lost 2 bases, and 13 bases lay between the germline ends. The CDR3 coding sequence is TGTGCCAGCAGCCCAGGCTCAGGGGCCTACAATGAGCAGTTCTTC. It yields the protein CASSPGSGAYNEQFF.

This clone showed up just once. This chain uses TRBV15 with TRBJ1-3; D is undetermined. This CDR3 is 16 amino acids long. V was shortened by 5 bases and J by 0 bases, with 14 bases between the two germline ends. Germline CDR1 is LNHNV and CDR2 is YYDKDF (reference sequence). The CDR3 spells CATSLPGGVSGNTIYF. In nucleotides, the CDR3 is TGTGCCACCAGCCTCCCGGGCGGGGTCTCTGGAAACACCATATATTTT.

This chain joins TRBV18 and TRBJ2-7; TRBD1 aligns across 11 bases. The J segment lost 5 bases and the V segment lost 2 bases, leaving 8 bases of the junction unmatched. The CDR3 loop spans 16 amino acids. The germline V gene has CDR1 KGHSH and CDR2 LQKENI. CDR3 region: CASSPTPGTGGNEQYF. CDR3 sequence (DNA): TGTGCCAGCTCACCAACCCCCGGGACAGGGGGGAACGAGCAGTACTTC.

V gene TRBV25-1 combines with J gene TRBJ2-7, with 7 positions matching TRBD1. Germline V gene sequence: CDR1 MGHDK, CDR2 SYGVNS. The ends lost 2 bases at V and 4 bases at J; junction bases unmatched: 2. This CDR3 is 13 amino acids long. DNA of the CDR3: TGTGCCAGCAGTGAAACAGGGGAGTACGAGCAGTACTTC. It codes for CASSETGEYEQYF.

The chain uses TRBV5-1 and TRBJ1-2; tentative D call: TRBD1 (6 bases). Germline V gene data show CDR1 as SGHRS and CDR2 as YFSETQ. The V end lost 0 bases, the J end lost 4 bases, and 10 bases lay between the germline ends. CDR3 length: 14 amino acids. As DNA, the CDR3 is TGCGCCAGCAGCTTGGCCACAGGGTCCTATGGCTACACCTTC. This codes for CASSLATGSYGYTF.

Turning to this clone: At one end the junction does not follow the germline gene, possibly because of a read error. The chain links TRBV7-7 to TRBJ2-7; D not certain. CDR1 is SSHAT and CDR2 is FNYEAQ in the germline V gene (reference sequence). The CDR3 loop spans 13 amino acids. The CDR3 DNA follows: TGTGCTAGCAGCTTAGGAGTTGGATACGAGCAGTACTTC. Translating it yields CASSLGVGYEQYF.